One sample yielded the 8 T cell receptor beta chains listed below, sequenced in a study of T cells in Graves' hyperthyroidism and ophthalmopathy. Amplified TCR beta CDR3 regions derived from RNA transcripts. RT-PCR in the first round (using the HTBI primer set) targeted the TCR CDR3. Via MiXCR, TCRdb re-called the multiplex PCR reads, giving one row per CDR3 protein. The sample includes around 600,000 distinct CDR3 sequences, roughly 15% of them seen just once. The sequencing input was blood. These TCRs come from a woman between 50 and 59 years old with Graves' ophthalmopathy.

This clonotype was seen many times. J is TRBJ2-3 and V is TRBV12-3 or TRBV12-4, with TRBD2 identical over 10 bases. J was trimmed by 2 bases and V by 10 bases; bases with no gene match: 9. The CDR3 covers 15 residues. The CDR3 sequence: CATSIAGGSTDTQYF. DNA of the CDR3: TGTGCCACATCTATAGCGGGAGGATCCACAGATACGCAGTATTTT.

This clonotype was seen repeatedly, ten times or more. The chain uses TRBV7-3 and TRBJ2-3, with D tentatively TRBD2 (6 bases). The CDR3 extends over 17 amino acids. V shed 5 bases and J shed 3 bases, with 21 bases lying between them. The germline CDR1 and CDR2 sequences are SGHTA and FQGTGA. CDR3 nucleotide sequence: TGTGCCAGCAGCCCCACCTCGCCGGCGGGGATTACAGATACGCAGTATTTT. It codes for CASSPTSPAGITDTQYF.

The gene calls are TRBV20-1 and TRBJ2-3, with 8 bases that match TRBD2. Germline CDR1 is DFQATT and CDR2 is SNEGSKA (reference sequence). The CDR3 extends over 12 amino acids. The DNA of the CDR3 is TGCAGGCTGACTAGCGGCACAGATACGCAGTATTTT. It translates to CRLTSGTDTQYF.

This clonotype was recorded a few times. The gene calls are TRBV19 and TRBJ1-6; perhaps TRBD1 as D (5 bases). Per the germline V gene, CDR1 is LNHDA and CDR2 is SQIVND (reference sequence). This CDR3 contains 17 residues. The ends were cut back, 6 bases at V and 8 bases at J, with 23 bases in the middle. CDR3 in DNA: TGTGCCAGTAGCCAAACGCAGGGACCCGGGGCGGATTCACCCCTCCACTTT. The encoded protein is CASSQTQGPGADSPLHF.

This clonotype was counted at least ten times. V gene TRBV7-2 combines with J gene TRBJ1-1; D remains ambiguous. CDR3 length: 16 amino acids. From germline, CDR1 is SGHTA and CDR2 FQGNSA. V was cut by 2 bases and J by 0 bases, with 13 bases left in between. The CDR3 spells CASSLRLWAVNTEAFF. DNA for the CDR3: TGTGCCAGCAGCTTACGGTTGTGGGCGGTGAACACTGAAGCTTTCTTT.

In this sample, this clonotype turned up a few times. The rearrangement joins TRBV4-2 to TRBJ2-7; 9 bases line up with TRBD1. This CDR3 has 15 amino acids. V lost 4 bases and J lost 4; bases outside the gene matches: 8. Germline V gene sequence: CDR1 LGHNA, CDR2 YNFKEQ. The CDR3 DNA sequence: TGTGCCAGCAGCCTTCCGGACAGGGGTCGTTACGAGCAGTACTTC. Translating gives CASSLPDRGRYEQYF.

CDR3 in amino acids: CASSSQLVGELFF. The CDR3 coding sequence is TGTGCCAGCAGTTCACAACTGGTCGGGGAGCTGTTTTTT. The rearrangement uses TRBV27 and TRBJ2-2; D ambiguous. Germline V gene sequence: CDR1 MNHEY, CDR2 SMNVEV (reference sequence). The V end lost 4 bases, the J end lost 7 bases, and 10 bases lay between the germline ends. The CDR3 loop spans 13 amino acids.

The chain carries TRBV28 and TRBJ2-2; 16 bases line up with TRBD2. The V gene end was trimmed by 6 bases and the J gene end by 1 base; junction bases not matched to a gene: 5. This CDR3 contains 18 residues. Germline V gives CDR1 MDHEN, CDR2 SYDVKM. The DNA of the CDR3 is TGTGCCAGCAGAGAAGGGACTAGCGGGAGGGTGAACACCGGGGAGCTGTTTTTT. This gives the protein CASREGTSGRVNTGELFF. The variable domain in full, with the rest retrieved from reference TRBV28 and TRBJ2-2, is DVKVTQSSRYLVKRTGEKVFLECVQDMDHENMFWYRQDPGLGLRLIYFSYDVKMKEKGDIPEGYSVSREKKERFSLILESASTNQTSMYLCASREGTSGRVNTGELFFGEGSRLTVL.